This T cell receptor (beta chain) emerged from a study of identical twins. MiXCR, run by TCRdb on the 5' RACE reads, gives a single entry per CDR3 protein. The table records approximately 500,000 distinct CDR3 sequences, approximately 24% of them present only once. This CDR3 spans 15 amino acids. The germline V gene has CDR1 LGHDT and CDR2 YNNKEL (reference sequence). Trimming cost V 4 bases and J 6 bases; bases outside gene matches: 12. This clonotype occurred a few times. The sample was also reused in another study, on T cells expressing NK-cell markers.

The sample taken for sequencing was CD4+ T cells sorted from blood. The chain links TRBV3-1 to TRBJ2-7; 7 bases match TRBD2. This clonotype was sampled from a woman younger than 35 in good health. The CDR3 protein is CASSRFGLDPSEQYF. The CDR3 DNA follows: TGTGCCAGCAGCCGATTCGGACTAGATCCCTCCGAGCAGTACTTC.